One TCR beta chain is described in this entry. What it binds is not known. This sample stems from a study of follicular helper T cells after annual influenza vaccination. Study information: Some donors were sampled over the 2013-2014, 2014-2015 and 2015-2016 vaccinations.

The table came from immunoSEQ multiplex PCR; TCRdb's copy has only in-frame clones and leaves some out. Of about 7,300 clones in the sample, 80% to 85% are singletons; the top ten hold 1.5% to 2%. The germline V gene encodes CDR1 SGHRS and CDR2 YFSETQ. The CDR3 consists of 14 residues. Between the trimmed V and J ends, which lost 4 bases and 8 bases, there was a span of 16 bases. Study outcomes and limitations: Day 7 ICOS+CD38+ clones were most often found later in ICOS-CD38- cTfh cells. ICOS+CD38+ cTfh clonality change tracked circulating plasmablast frequency change.

Regarding time point: 2015-2016 season, 7 days after influenza vaccination. Sample: CXCR5+ CD38- circulating T follicular helper cells from blood, taken 7 days after influenza vaccination. Subset: circulating Tfh, non-naive CD4+CXCR5+PD-1+ (ICOS+CD38+ or ICOS-CD38-). This chain links TRBV5-1 with TRBJ2-1, with D perhaps TRBD2 (7 bases). The TCR was taken from an adult who received the influenza vaccine. Here the CDR3 reads CASSPWQGRDEQFF. For the CDR3, the DNA is TGCGCCAGCAGCCCGTGGCAGGGGAGGGATGAGCAGTTCTTC.